Below, one TCR beta chain is given with its context. Its antigen is unknown. Every donor was a healthy person donating bone marrow. Primers for the PCR totalled 60 Vbeta and 13 Jbeta. Assay: immunoSEQ multiplex PCR; the TCRdb copy retains only in-frame clones and omits some. This table holds fewer than 250,000 clones, 65% to 90% found once. The data belong to a study of cytomegalovirus exposure and HLA in healthy donors. The V gene's germline CDR1 is SGHNT and CDR2 YYREEE (reference sequence). The CDR3 is 15 residues long. V dropped 6 bases and J dropped 4; count of bases not matched to a gene: 11. Findings of the study overall: Presence/absence analyses assumed roughly uniform sequencing depth across donors, which may not hold.

This chain connects TRBV5-4 to TRBJ1-1; 8 bases match TRBD1. Sequencing was carried out using PBMCs. The clonotype was recovered from a girl between 10 and 17 years old in good health and CMV-seronegative. CDR3 bases: TGTGCCAGCATGTCGCAGGGGGCGCGTGCCACTGAAGCTTTCTTT. Its translation is CASMSQGARATEAFF.